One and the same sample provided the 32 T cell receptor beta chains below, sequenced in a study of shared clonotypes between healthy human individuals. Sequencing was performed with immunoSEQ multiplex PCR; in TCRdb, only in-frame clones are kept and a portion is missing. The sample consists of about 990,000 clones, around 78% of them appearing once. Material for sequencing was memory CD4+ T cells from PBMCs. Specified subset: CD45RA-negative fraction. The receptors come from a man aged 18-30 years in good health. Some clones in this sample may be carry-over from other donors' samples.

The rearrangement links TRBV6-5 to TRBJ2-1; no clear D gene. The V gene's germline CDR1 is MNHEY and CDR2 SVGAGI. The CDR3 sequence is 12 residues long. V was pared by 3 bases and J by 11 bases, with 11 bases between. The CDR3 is CASSYSDGQQFF. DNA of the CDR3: TGTGCCAGCAGTTATTCAGACGGACAGCAGTTCTTC.

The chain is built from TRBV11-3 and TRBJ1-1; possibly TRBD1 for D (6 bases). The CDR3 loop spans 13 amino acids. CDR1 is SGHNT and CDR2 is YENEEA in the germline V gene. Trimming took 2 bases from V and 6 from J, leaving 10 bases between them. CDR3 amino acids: CASSLTGSPEAFF. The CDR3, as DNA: TGTGCCAGCAGCTTAACAGGGTCCCCTGAAGCTTTCTTT.

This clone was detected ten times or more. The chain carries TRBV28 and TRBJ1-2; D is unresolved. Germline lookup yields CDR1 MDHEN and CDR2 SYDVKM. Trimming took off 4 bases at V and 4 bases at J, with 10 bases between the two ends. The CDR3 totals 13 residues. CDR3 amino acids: CASSSDPPYGYTF. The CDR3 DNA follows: TGTGCCAGCAGTTCGGATCCTCCCTATGGCTACACCTTC.

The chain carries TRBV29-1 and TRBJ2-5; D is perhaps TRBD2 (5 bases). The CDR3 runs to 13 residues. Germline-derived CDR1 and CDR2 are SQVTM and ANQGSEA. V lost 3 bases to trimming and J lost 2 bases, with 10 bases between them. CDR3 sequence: CSVEGDVQETQYF. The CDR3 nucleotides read TGCAGCGTTGAGGGAGATGTACAAGAGACCCAGTACTTC.

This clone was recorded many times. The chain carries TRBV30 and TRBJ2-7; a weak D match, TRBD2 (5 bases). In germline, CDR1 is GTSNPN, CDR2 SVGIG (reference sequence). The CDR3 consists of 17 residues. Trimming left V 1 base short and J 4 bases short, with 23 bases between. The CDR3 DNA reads TGTGCCTGGAGTGCGGGCGGGTTCGATGACCAAAATTACGAGCAGTACTTC. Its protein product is CAWSAGGFDDQNYEQYF.

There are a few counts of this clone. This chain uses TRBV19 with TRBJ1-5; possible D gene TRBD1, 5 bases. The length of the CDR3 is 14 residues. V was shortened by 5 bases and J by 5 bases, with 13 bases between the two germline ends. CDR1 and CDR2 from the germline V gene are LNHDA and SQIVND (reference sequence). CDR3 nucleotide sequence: TGTGCCAGTAGTCCTTTTGGGGGGGATCAGCCCCAGCATTTT. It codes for CASSPFGGDQPQHF.

The CDR3 sequence: CASGLGGPRETQYF. DNA for the CDR3: TGTGCTAGTGGTTTGGGGGGGCCGAGGGAGACCCAGTACTTC. This chain links TRBV12-5 with TRBJ2-5; TRBD1 is a possible D gene (6 bases). The V end was cut by 1 base, the J end by 5 bases, with 11 bases between. Germline V gives CDR1 LGHNT, CDR2 FRNRAP. The CDR3 loop spans 14 amino acids. The full variable domain, its missing parts supplied by reference TRBV12-5 and TRBJ2-5, is DARVTQTPRHKVTEMGQEVTMRCQPILGHNTVFWYRQTMMQGLELLAYFRNRAPLDDSGMPKDRFSAEMPDATLATLKIQPSEPRDSAVYFCASGLGGPRETQYFGPGTRLLVL.

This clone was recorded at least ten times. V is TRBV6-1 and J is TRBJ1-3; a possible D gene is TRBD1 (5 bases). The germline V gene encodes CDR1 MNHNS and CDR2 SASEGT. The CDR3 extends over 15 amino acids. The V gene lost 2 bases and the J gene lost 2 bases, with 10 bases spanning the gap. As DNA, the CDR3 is TGTGCCAGCAGTGAAAATACAGGCACTGGAAACACCATATATTTT. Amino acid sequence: CASSENTGTGNTIYF.

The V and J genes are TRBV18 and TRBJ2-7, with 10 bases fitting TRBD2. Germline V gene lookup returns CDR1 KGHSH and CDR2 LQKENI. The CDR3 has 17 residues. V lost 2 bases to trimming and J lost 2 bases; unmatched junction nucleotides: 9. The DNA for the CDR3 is TGTGCCAGCTCACCAGCACTAGCGGGACGCTTGCCCTACGAGCAGTACTTC. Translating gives CASSPALAGRLPYEQYF.

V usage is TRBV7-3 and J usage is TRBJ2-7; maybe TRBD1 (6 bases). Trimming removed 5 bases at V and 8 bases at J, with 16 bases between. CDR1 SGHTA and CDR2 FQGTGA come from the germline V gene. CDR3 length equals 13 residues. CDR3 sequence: CASSQGPQYQQYF. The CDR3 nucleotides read TGTGCCAGCAGCCAGGGGCCACAGTATCAGCAGTACTTC.

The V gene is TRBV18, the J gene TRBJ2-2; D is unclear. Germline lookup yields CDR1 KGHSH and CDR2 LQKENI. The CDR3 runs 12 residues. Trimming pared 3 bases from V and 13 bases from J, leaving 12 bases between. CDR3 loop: CASSPLEFPLFF. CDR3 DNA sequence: TGTGCCAGCTCACCGCTAGAATTCCCGCTGTTTTTT. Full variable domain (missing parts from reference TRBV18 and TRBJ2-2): NAGVMQNPRHLVRRRGQEARLRCSPMKGHSHVYWYRQLPEEGLKFMVYLQKENIIDESGMPKERFSAEFPKEGPSILRIQQVVRGDSAAYFCASSPLEFPLFFGEGSRLTVL.

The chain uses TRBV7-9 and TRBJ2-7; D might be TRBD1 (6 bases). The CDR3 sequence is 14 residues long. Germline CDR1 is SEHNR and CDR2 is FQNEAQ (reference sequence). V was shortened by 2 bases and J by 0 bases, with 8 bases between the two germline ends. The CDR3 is CASSLQGHSYEQYF. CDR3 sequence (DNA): TGTGCCAGCAGCTTACAGGGGCACTCCTACGAGCAGTACTTC.

The CDR3 bases are TGCGCCAGCAGCTTTAGCGGGAGTACAGTGAAAGATACGCAGTATTTT. It is translated as CASSFSGSTVKDTQYF. V gene TRBV5-1 combines with J gene TRBJ2-3; TRBD2 matches at 9 bases. Unmatched junction bases numbered 9, after V lost 2 bases and J lost 5 bases. This CDR3 is built from 16 residues. Germline CDR1 is SGHRS and CDR2 is YFSETQ.

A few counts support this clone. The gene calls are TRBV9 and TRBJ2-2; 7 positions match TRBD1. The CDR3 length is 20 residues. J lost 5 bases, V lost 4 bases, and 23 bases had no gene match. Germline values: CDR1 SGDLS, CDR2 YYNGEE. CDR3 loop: CASSYNVEPDRDQLTGELFF. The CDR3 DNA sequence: TGTGCCAGCAGCTATAACGTCGAACCCGACAGGGATCAGTTGACCGGGGAGCTGTTTTTT.

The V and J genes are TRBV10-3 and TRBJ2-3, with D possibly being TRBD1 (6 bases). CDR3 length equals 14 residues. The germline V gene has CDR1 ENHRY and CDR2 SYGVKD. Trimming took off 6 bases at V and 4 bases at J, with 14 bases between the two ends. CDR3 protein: CAIRGARGSDTQYF. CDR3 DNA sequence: TGTGCCATCAGAGGGGCCAGGGGCTCAGATACGCAGTATTTT.

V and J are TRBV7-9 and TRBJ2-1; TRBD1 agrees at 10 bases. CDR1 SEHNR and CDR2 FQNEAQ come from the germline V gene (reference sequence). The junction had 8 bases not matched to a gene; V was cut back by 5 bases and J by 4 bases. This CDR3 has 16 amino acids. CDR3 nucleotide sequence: TGTGCCAGCAGCCCGCCCGGGACAGGGGCTTACAATGAGCAGTTCTTC. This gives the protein CASSPPGTGAYNEQFF.

The CDR3 spells CASSLLANSYNEQFF. CDR3 DNA: TGCGCCAGCAGCTTACTAGCGAACTCCTACAATGAGCAGTTCTTC. The rearrangement joins TRBV5-1 to TRBJ2-1; 7 bases align to TRBD2. CDR1 SGHRS and CDR2 YFSETQ come from the germline V gene. This CDR3 spans 15 amino acids. Losses at the gene ends were 2 bases for V and 0 bases for J; bases not matched to a gene: 2.

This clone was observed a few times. This CDR3 is CASSGTSDQPQHF. CDR3 nucleotides: TGTGCCAGTAGCGGGACCTCAGACCAGCCCCAGCATTTT. The chain couples TRBV19 to TRBJ1-5, with D possibly TRBD1 on 5 matching bases. The CDR3 has 13 residues. Per germline, CDR1 LNHDA and CDR2 SQIVND (reference sequence). V was trimmed by 6 bases and J by 7 bases, leaving 13 bases between them.

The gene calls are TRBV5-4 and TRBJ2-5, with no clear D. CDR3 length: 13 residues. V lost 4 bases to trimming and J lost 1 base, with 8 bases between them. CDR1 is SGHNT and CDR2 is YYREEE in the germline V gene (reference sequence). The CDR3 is CASSLGTQETQYF. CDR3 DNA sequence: TGTGCCAGCAGCCTTGGAACCCAAGAGACCCAGTACTTC.

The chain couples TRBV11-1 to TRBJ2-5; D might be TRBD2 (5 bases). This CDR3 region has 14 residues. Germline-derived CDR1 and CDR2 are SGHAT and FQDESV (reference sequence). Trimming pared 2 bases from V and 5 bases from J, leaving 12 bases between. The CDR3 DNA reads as TGTGCCAGCAGCTTACGGCGCGGGCTCGAGACCCAGTACTTC. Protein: CASSLRRGLETQYF.

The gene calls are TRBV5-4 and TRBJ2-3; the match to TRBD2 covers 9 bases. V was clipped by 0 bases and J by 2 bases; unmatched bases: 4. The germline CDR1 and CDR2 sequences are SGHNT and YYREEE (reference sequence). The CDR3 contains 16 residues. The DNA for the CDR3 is TGTGCCAGCAGCTTGGGCTCTAGCGGGGACACAGATACGCAGTATTTT. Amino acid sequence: CASSLGSSGDTDTQYF.

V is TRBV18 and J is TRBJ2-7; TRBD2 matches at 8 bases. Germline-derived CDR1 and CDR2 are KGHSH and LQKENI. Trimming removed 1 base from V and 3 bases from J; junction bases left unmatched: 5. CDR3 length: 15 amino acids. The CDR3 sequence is CASSPRPTSDYEQYF. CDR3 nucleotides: TGTGCCAGCTCACCACGCCCGACTAGCGACTACGAGCAGTACTTC.

Written as DNA, the CDR3 is TGCGCCAGCAGCCCAGATCACTCCAGGGTTGGCTACACCTTC. Protein product: CASSPDHSRVGYTF. The chain is built from TRBV4-3 and TRBJ1-2; possibly TRBD1 for D (5 bases). The CDR3 covers 14 residues. V was shortened by 4 bases and J by 7 bases, with 16 bases between the two germline ends. Germline V gene sequence: CDR1 LGHNA, CDR2 YSLEER.

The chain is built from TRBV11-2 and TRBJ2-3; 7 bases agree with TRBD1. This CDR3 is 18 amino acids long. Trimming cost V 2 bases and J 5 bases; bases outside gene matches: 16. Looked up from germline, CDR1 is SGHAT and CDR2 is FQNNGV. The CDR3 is CASSLRPPMTGLEDTQYF. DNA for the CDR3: TGTGCCAGCAGCTTAAGGCCGCCGATGACAGGGCTCGAAGATACGCAGTATTTT.

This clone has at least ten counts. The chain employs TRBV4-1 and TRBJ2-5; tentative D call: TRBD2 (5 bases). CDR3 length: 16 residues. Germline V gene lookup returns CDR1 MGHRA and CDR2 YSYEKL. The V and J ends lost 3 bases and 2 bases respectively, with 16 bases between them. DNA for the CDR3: TGCGCCAGCAGCCAGGGAGTGGGAAGGGTGCAAGAGACCCAGTACTTC. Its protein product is CASSQGVGRVQETQYF.

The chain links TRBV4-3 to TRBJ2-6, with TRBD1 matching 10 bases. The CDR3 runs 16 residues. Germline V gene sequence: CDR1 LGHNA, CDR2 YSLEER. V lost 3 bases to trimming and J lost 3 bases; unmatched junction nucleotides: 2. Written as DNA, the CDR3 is TGCGCCAGCAGCCAGGGACAGGGGTTTGGGGCCAACGTCCTGACTTTC. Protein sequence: CASSQGQGFGANVLTF.

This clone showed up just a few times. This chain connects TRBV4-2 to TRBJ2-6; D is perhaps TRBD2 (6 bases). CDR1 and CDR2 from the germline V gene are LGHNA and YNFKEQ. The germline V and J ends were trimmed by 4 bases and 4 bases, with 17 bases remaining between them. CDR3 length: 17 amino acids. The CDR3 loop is CASSPAAVAGGANVLTF. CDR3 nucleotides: TGTGCCAGCAGCCCCGCGGCGGTGGCGGGAGGGGCCAACGTCCTGACTTTC.

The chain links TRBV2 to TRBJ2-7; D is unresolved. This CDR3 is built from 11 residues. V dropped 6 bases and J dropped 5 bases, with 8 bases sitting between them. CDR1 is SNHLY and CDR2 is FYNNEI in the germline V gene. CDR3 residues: CASSPKHEQYF. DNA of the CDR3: TGTGCCAGCAGCCCAAAACACGAGCAGTACTTC.

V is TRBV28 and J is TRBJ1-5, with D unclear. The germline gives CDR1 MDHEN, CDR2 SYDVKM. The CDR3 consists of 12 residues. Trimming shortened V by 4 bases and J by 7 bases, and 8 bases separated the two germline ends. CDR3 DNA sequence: TGTGCCAGCAGTTACCGGCTACAGCCCCAGCATTTT. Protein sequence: CASSYRLQPQHF.

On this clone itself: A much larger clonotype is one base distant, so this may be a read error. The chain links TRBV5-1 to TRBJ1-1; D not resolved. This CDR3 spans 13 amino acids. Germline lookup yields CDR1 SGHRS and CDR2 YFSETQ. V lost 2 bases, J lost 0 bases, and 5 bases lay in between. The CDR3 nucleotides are TGCGCCAGCAGCTTCCAGATGAACACTGAAGCTTTCTTT. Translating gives CASSFQMNTEAFF.

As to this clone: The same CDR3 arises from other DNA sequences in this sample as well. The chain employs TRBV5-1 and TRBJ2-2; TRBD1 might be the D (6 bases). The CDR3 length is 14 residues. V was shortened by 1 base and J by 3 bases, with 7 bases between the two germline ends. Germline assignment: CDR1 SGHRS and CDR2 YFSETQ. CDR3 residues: CASSLSGDTGELFF. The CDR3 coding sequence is TGCGCCAGCAGCTTGTCAGGGGACACCGGGGAGCTGTTTTTT.

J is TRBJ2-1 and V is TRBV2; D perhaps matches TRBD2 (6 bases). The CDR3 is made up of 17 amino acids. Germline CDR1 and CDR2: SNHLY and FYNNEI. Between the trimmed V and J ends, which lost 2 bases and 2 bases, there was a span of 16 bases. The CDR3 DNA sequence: TGTGCCAGCAGTGAACGACTAGACCCAGGGCCCTACAATGAGCAGTTCTTC. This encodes CASSERLDPGPYNEQFF.